What follows describes a single T cell receptor beta chain. Its cognate antigen is unknown. Between the trimmed V and J ends, which lost 4 bases and 4 bases, there was a span of 13 bases. The CDR3 consists of 14 residues. Germline values: CDR1 SGHDN, CDR2 FVKESK. The data stem from a study of cytomegalovirus exposure and HLA in healthy donors. Whole-study context: The approximately 120 validation repertoires used the same platform as the 650 to 850 first-cohort repertoires, a later analysis reported. Whole-study results and caveats: The authors listed 150 to 200 TCR beta chains as cytomegalovirus-associated. CMV antigen specificity of a few CMV-associated chains was confirmed in vitro.

The table came from immunoSEQ multiplex PCR; TCRdb's copy has only in-frame clones and leaves some out. The sample has about 220,000 clones, about 83% seen once; the top ten hold 2.5% to 3%. The donors were members of the roughly 130-subject validation cohort (separate from the 666-subject first cohort). The material sequenced was PBMCs. This chain connects TRBV14 to TRBJ1-1, with unresolved D. This clonotype was obtained from a man aged 18-30 years in good health and CMV-seronegative. CDR3 DNA sequence: TGTGCCAGCAGCCTCCCCCTCTCTTCCACTGAAGCTTTCTTT. This encodes CASSLPLSSTEAFF. Full variable domain (rest looked up from reference TRBV14 and TRBJ1-1): EAGVTQFPSHSVIEKGQTVTLRCDPISGHDNLYWYRRVMGKEIKFLLHFVKESKQDESGMPNNRFLAERTGGTYSTLKVQPAELEDSGVYFCASSLPLSSTEAFFGQGTRLTVV.